This TCR beta chain was profiled in a study of T cells in Graves' hyperthyroidism and ophthalmopathy. TCR beta CDR3 regions were amplified from RNA. With the HTBI primer set, the TCR CDR3 went through a first round of RT-PCR. TCRdb reanalysed the multiplex PCR reads using MiXCR and keeps one entry per CDR3 protein. Among around 600,000 distinct CDR3 sequences listed, 14% were seen once. This clonotype was seen repeatedly, ten times or more. Between the trimmed V and J ends, which lost 0 bases and 0 bases, there was a span of 8 bases. Germline V lookup: CDR1 MNHEY, CDR2 SVGAGI. The CDR3 is made up of 16 amino acids.

The sequenced sample consisted of blood. The V gene is TRBV6-5, the J gene TRBJ2-2; D tentatively reads TRBD1 or TRBD2 (5 bases each). This receptor was identified in a woman aged 18-29 years with Graves' ophthalmopathy. CDR3 nucleotide sequence: TGTGCCAGCAGTTACTCTGGGACGACGAACACCGGGGAGCTGTTTTTT. Translated, it gives CASSYSGTTNTGELFF.